This T cell receptor beta chain was identified during a study of regulatory T cells in long-lasting Graves disease. This clonotype has just a few counts. The antigen is undetermined. Study results and limitations: Limited sample numbers may have lowered accuracy.

Noted time point: persistent/refractory GD, antithyroid drugs over 5 years with positive TRAb. PBMCs provided the RNA from which the TCR library was made. Both iRepertoire HTBI primers and Arm-PCR of CDR3 regions were used to build the TCR beta libraries. TCRdb re-called the multiplex PCR reads through MiXCR, storing one row per CDR3 protein. The sample has about 310,000 distinct CDR3 sequences, around 21% seen once. The clonotype was recovered from a female donor with Graves disease. The specimen comprised peripheral blood mononuclear cells (PBMCs), sampled when the disease was refractory, from a patient treated with antithyroid drugs.

CDR3 loop: CASSLVSQSQETQYF. The DNA of the CDR3 is TGCGCCAGCAGCTTAGTCAGCCAGTCCCAAGAGACCCAGTACTTC. V gene TRBV5-1 combines with J gene TRBJ2-5, with D unresolved. CDR3 length: 15 amino acids. V shed 2 bases and J shed 1 base, with 12 bases lying between them. Germline CDR1 reads SGHRS; CDR2 reads YFSETQ.